The clone carrying this T cell receptor (beta chain) was counted only a few times. The junction had 3 bases not matched to a gene; V was cut back by 0 bases and J by 4 bases. Germline lookup yields CDR1 LGHNA and CDR2 YSLEER. The CDR3 length is 16 residues. These data belong to a study of blood T cell repertoires in COVID-19. Across the study: The United States, Italy and Spain were the sources of the acute and convalescent COVID-19 samples. The cDNA or gDNA used as material had been derived from T cells, B-cell-depleted T cells, or PBMCs.

Per the original methods: Researchers report that nucleated cell counts were estimated from reference gene primer amplification. Clones were read by immunoSEQ multiplex PCR, and TCRdb kept only the in-frame ones, dropping some. The DNA was the basis for D and trimming; V, J and clone size are from that table. The sample contains about 54,000 clones, less than 95% of which appear only once. V is TRBV4-3 and J is TRBJ2-1; 10 bases fit TRBD2. The receptor was isolated from a woman between 35 and 50 years old with active COVID-19. Source material: peripheral blood. CDR3 sequence reads: CASSQDGAGGYNEQFF. The CDR3 DNA is TGCGCCAGCAGCCAAGACGGAGCGGGGGGGTACAATGAGCAGTTCTTC.